This T cell receptor beta chain was found in a study of OX40 agonist ivuxolimab in advanced cancers. Study-wide context: An agonistic anti-OX40 (CD134) antibody, ivuxolimab, was used to treat the patients.

Germline CDR1 reads SGHDT; CDR2 reads YYEEEE. CDR3 length equals 15 residues. V was pared by 4 bases and J by 2 bases, with 13 bases between. Autoimmune disease history or systemic immunosuppression barred patients. Profiling relied on immunoSEQ multiplex PCR, and the TCRdb table lists in-frame clones only, not all of them. The repertoire holds under 85,000 clones, with roughly 86% as singletons. As to this clone: Antigen unknown.

Study-level findings and limits: Some patients who did not respond also had low normalized T-cell clonal expansion.

This TCR was sampled from an adult with an advanced solid tumor such as melanoma, head and neck, liver or kidney cancer. The sequencing used CD4+ or CD8+ T cells sorted from blood, collected in a trial of the OX40 agonist ivuxolimab. The chain has TRBV5-6 and TRBJ1-3, with a tentative D call TRBD1 (5 bases). Here the CDR3 reads CASSRGGFPGNTIYF. In DNA, the CDR3 is TGTGCCAGCAGCCGTGGGGGGTTTCCTGGAAACACCATATATTTT.